What follows are 32 T cell receptor beta chains derived from one specimen sequenced in a study of T cell changes during pregnancy in multiple sclerosis. The protocol was immunoSEQ multiplex PCR, while the TCRdb copy is restricted to in-frame clones and leaves out a portion. The table records tens of thousands of clones, 93% of them present only once. The sample consisted of CD8+ T cells from peripheral blood mononuclear cells, taken in the second trimester of pregnancy. The receptors derive from a female donor with multiple sclerosis, enrolled in a pregnancy study.

In this sample, this clone turned up once. The chain couples TRBV7-2 to TRBJ2-7; D perhaps matches TRBD1 (7 bases). Germline V gives CDR1 SGHTA, CDR2 FQGNSA. V lost 3 bases to trimming and J lost 4 bases, with 10 bases between them. The CDR3 is 13 amino acids. The CDR3 sequence: CASSFAGGYEQYF. The CDR3 nucleotides read TGTGCCAGCAGCTTCGCAGGGGGGTACGAGCAGTACTTC.

The V and J genes are TRBV7-9 and TRBJ2-7, with D perhaps TRBD1 (6 bases). Trimming shortened V by 5 bases and J by 5 bases, and 19 bases separated the two germline ends. The CDR3 is 15 residues long. CDR1 is SEHNR and CDR2 is FQNEAQ in the germline V gene (reference sequence). The chain's CDR3 is CASSVGQRGINEQYF. In DNA, the CDR3 is TGTGCCAGCAGCGTAGGGCAGAGGGGGATCAACGAGCAGTACTTC.

CDR3 in amino acids: CSVASLTGMNTEAFF. For the CDR3, the DNA is TGCAGCGTTGCGAGCCTGACAGGGATGAACACTGAAGCTTTCTTT. The gene calls are TRBV29-1 and TRBJ1-1; TRBD1 agrees at 7 bases. The CDR3 totals 15 residues. Germline V gene sequence: CDR1 SQVTM, CDR2 ANQGSEA. V lost 4 bases, J lost 0 bases, and 8 bases stayed unmatched.

V is TRBV2 and J is TRBJ2-7; 10 positions agree with TRBD1. In germline, CDR1 is SNHLY, CDR2 FYNNEI. The CDR3 covers 14 residues. Trimming at V came to 7 bases and at J to 0 bases, leaving 3 bases not matched to a gene. CDR3 DNA sequence: TGTGCCAGCATCGGGACAGGGGCCTCCTACGAGCAGTACTTC. Translating gives CASIGTGASYEQYF. Full variable domain (outside the CDR3, taken from reference TRBV2 and TRBJ2-7): EPEVTQTPSHQVTQMGQEVILRCVPISNHLYFYWYRQILGQKVEFLVSFYNNEISEKSEIFDDQFSVERPDGSNFTLKIRSTKLEDSAMYFCASIGTGASYEQYFGPGTRLTVT.

The chain links TRBV4-3 to TRBJ1-2; D is unclear. The CDR3 extends over 15 amino acids. Per germline, CDR1 LGHNA and CDR2 YSLEER. Deletions cut 1 base from V and 5 bases from J, with 14 bases between. The CDR3 DNA follows: TGCGCCAGCAGCCAAGGGCTTAACAGACCTTATGGCTACACCTTC. Amino acid sequence: CASSQGLNRPYGYTF.

The gene calls are TRBV4-3 and TRBJ2-7; D is perhaps TRBD1 (6 bases). Germline values: CDR1 LGHNA, CDR2 YSLEER. This CDR3 spans 14 amino acids. Trimming removed 0 bases from V and 3 bases from J, with 9 bases in between. This CDR3 is CASSQDRGNYEQYF. As DNA, the CDR3 is TGCGCCAGCAGCCAAGACAGGGGAAACTACGAGCAGTACTTC.

The CDR3, as DNA: TGTGCCAGCAGTCCCGGGAGAATAATTCCAGAATCCTACGAGCAGTACTTC. Translating gives CASSPGRIIPESYEQYF. The chain employs TRBV7-9 and TRBJ2-7, with D tentatively TRBD2 (6 bases). Germline V lookup: CDR1 SEHNR, CDR2 FQNEAQ (reference sequence). Trimming removed 6 bases from V and 1 base from J, with 22 bases in between. The length of the CDR3 is 17 residues. Full variable domain (outside the CDR3, taken from reference TRBV7-9 and TRBJ2-7): DTGVSQNPRHKITKRGQNVTFRCDPISEHNRLYWYRQTLGQGPEFLTYFQNEAQLEKSRLLSDRFSAERPKGSFSTLEIQRTEQGDSAMYLCASSPGRIIPESYEQYFGPGTRLTVT.

V usage is TRBV6-5 and J usage is TRBJ1-1; 8 nucleotides agree with TRBD1. Trimming took 2 bases from V and 1 from J; bases not matched to a gene: 0. The length of the CDR3 is 14 residues. Germline assignment: CDR1 MNHEY and CDR2 SVGAGI. CDR3 region: CASSYDRGNTEAFF. Written as DNA, the CDR3 is TGTGCCAGCAGTTACGACAGGGGGAACACTGAAGCTTTCTTT.

This sequence joins TRBV7-6 and TRBJ1-5; D remains unclear. The germline V and J ends were trimmed by 4 bases and 5 bases, with 6 bases remaining between them. CDR3 length: 12 amino acids. Germline V lookup: CDR1 SGHVS, CDR2 FNYEAQ. The CDR3 nucleotides are TGTGCCAGCAGCTCCCCAGATCAGCCCCAGCATTTT. It yields the protein CASSSPDQPQHF.

This clone is a singleton in its sample. The V and J genes are TRBV9 and TRBJ2-4, with D possibly TRBD1 on 8 matching bases. The germline V and J ends were trimmed by 3 bases and 8 bases, with 21 bases remaining between them. Germline values: CDR1 SGDLS, CDR2 YYNGEE. This CDR3 region has 16 residues. CDR3 nucleotides: TGTGCCAGCAGCGCGGGGGGACAGGCGTTCAGCGACATTCAGTACTTC. Translation: CASSAGGQAFSDIQYF.

The V and J genes are TRBV7-6 and TRBJ2-1, with 7 nucleotides matching TRBD1. The CDR3 totals 15 residues. Germline CDR1 SGHVS, CDR2 FNYEAQ. Trimming at V came to 1 base and at J to 7 bases, leaving 7 bases not matched to a gene. The CDR3 sequence is CASSLVPGGVNEQFF. The CDR3 bases are TGTGCCAGCAGCTTAGTTCCAGGGGGAGTGAATGAGCAGTTCTTC.

This rearrangement joins TRBV5-1 to TRBJ1-2, with 10 bases fitting TRBD1. V lost 4 bases, J lost 2 bases, and 5 bases stayed unmatched. CDR3 length equals 15 residues. Germline V CDR1 and CDR2: SGHRS, YFSETQ. CDR3 nucleotide sequence: TGCGCCAGCAGCCAGGGACAGGGGAAAAACTATGGCTACACCTTC. Its protein product is CASSQGQGKNYGYTF.

This sequence joins TRBV6-5 and TRBJ2-1, with D maybe TRBD2 (7 bases). V dropped 3 bases and J dropped 1 base, with 10 bases sitting between them. This CDR3 is 15 amino acids long. Germline CDR1 reads MNHEY; CDR2 reads SVGAGI. The DNA for the CDR3 is TGTGCCAGCAGTTATGAGGGGGGGTCCTACAATGAGCAGTTCTTC. Translating gives CASSYEGGSYNEQFF.

The rearrangement links TRBV19 to TRBJ2-6; TRBD2 matches at 13 bases. V shed 1 base and J 0 bases; nucleotides not matched to a gene: 6. Germline-derived CDR1 and CDR2 are LNHDA and SQIVND (reference sequence). The CDR3 covers 20 residues. The DNA of the CDR3 is TGTGCCAGTAGTATAGGACTAGCGGGGGGCCTTCCCTCTGGGGCCAACGTCCTGACTTTC. Its translation is CASSIGLAGGLPSGANVLTF. The full variable domain, completed using reference TRBV19 and TRBJ2-6, is DGGITQSPKYLFRKEGQNVTLSCEQNLNHDAMYWYRQDPGQGLRLIYYSQIVNDFQKGDIAEGYSVSREKKESFPLTVTSAQKNPTAFYLCASSIGLAGGLPSGANVLTFGAGSRLTVL.

The chain combines TRBV28 with TRBJ2-2; 12 bases align to TRBD1. The V segment lost 6 bases and the J segment 6 bases; nucleotides outside the gene matches: 5. Germline V gives CDR1 MDHEN, CDR2 SYDVKM. The CDR3 has 15 residues. The CDR3 bases are TGTGCCAGCAGGGGGGACAGGGGGCGCCCCGGGGAGCTGTTTTTT. It specifies CASRGDRGRPGELFF.

This clone was detected only once. This chain joins TRBV11-3 and TRBJ2-2, with D possibly TRBD2 on 5 matching bases. The germline gives CDR1 SGHNT, CDR2 YENEEA. This CDR3 comprises 14 residues. Trimming removed 5 bases at V and 7 bases at J, with 14 bases between. The DNA for the CDR3 is TGTGCCAGCAGCGTCGAGGGTGTTAACGGGGAGCTGTTTTTT. This codes for CASSVEGVNGELFF.

This rearrangement joins TRBV5-4 to TRBJ1-2, with D possibly TRBD1 on 6 matching bases. V shed 4 bases and J shed 2 bases, with 15 bases lying between them. CDR1 SGHNT and CDR2 YYREEE come from the germline V gene (reference sequence). The CDR3 totals 15 residues. CDR3 coding DNA: TGTGCCAGCAGCCGTAAGACAGGCCCAAACTATGGCTACACCTTC. It encodes CASSRKTGPNYGYTF.

V is TRBV11-2 and J is TRBJ2-3, with TRBD2 matching 7 bases. Losses at the gene ends were 1 base for V and 2 bases for J; bases not matched to a gene: 6. Germline V gives CDR1 SGHAT, CDR2 FQNNGV. The CDR3 runs to 16 residues. Here the CDR3 DNA reads TGTGCCAGCAGCTTAGGAGCGGGATTATTCACAGATACGCAGTATTTT. It encodes CASSLGAGLFTDTQYF.

This clone was detected only once. CDR3 DNA: TGTGCCAGCAGCCCCGGTCCGCCGCGGGGAGGGCAGGGAGAGACCCAGTACTTC. This codes for CASSPGPPRGGQGETQYF. This chain uses TRBV9 with TRBJ2-5; 7 bases are a match to TRBD2. In germline, CDR1 is SGDLS, CDR2 YYNGEE. The V and J ends lost 4 bases and 4 bases, in that order; junction bases with no gene match: 19. This CDR3 is 18 amino acids long.

This chain joins TRBV7-2 and TRBJ2-7, with D maybe TRBD1 (5 bases). Germline V gives CDR1 SGHTA, CDR2 FQGNSA. The CDR3 sequence is 13 residues long. V was clipped by 1 base and J by 3 bases, with 7 bases between them. CDR3 region: CASSLGQYYEQYF. The DNA of the CDR3 is TGTGCCAGCAGCTTAGGACAGTACTACGAGCAGTACTTC.

This clone was picked up one time. The CDR3 protein is CASSLTVLPEAFF. CDR3 in DNA: TGTGCCAGCAGCTTAACAGTCCTCCCTGAAGCTTTCTTT. The chain links TRBV11-2 to TRBJ1-1; D uncertain. Trimming left V 2 bases short and J 6 bases short, with 10 bases between. This CDR3 region has 13 residues. Germline V gene lookup returns CDR1 SGHAT and CDR2 FQNNGV. Supplemented by reference TRBV11-2 and TRBJ1-1, the full variable domain reads EAGVAQSPRYKIIEKRQSVAFWCNPISGHATLYWYQQILGQGPKLLIQFQNNGVVDDSQLPKDRFSAERLKGVDSTLKIQPAKLEDSAVYLCASSLTVLPEAFFGQGTRLTVV.

This sequence joins TRBV7-3 and TRBJ2-7; 8 bases are shared with TRBD1. Germline CDR1 reads SGHTA; CDR2 reads FQGTGA. The junction had 3 bases not matched to a gene; V was cut back by 3 bases and J by 5 bases. The length of the CDR3 is 13 residues. The CDR3 reads CASSFAGGNEQYF. The CDR3 nucleotides are TGTGCCAGCAGCTTCGCAGGGGGCAACGAGCAGTACTTC.

This clone was observed a single time. The genes are TRBV9 and TRBJ1-3; the D gene is possibly TRBD1 (6 bases). Germline V gives CDR1 SGDLS, CDR2 YYNGEE. Deletions cut 0 bases from V and 3 bases from J, with 10 bases between. The CDR3 contains 15 residues. CDR3 bases: TGTGCCAGCAGCGTAGATCAGGGGAGTGGAAACACCATATATTTT. It yields the protein CASSVDQGSGNTIYF.

This sequence joins TRBV11-3 and TRBJ2-2, with a possible D match to TRBD1 (6 bases). The ends were cut back, 5 bases at V and 5 bases at J, with 18 bases in the middle. The CDR3 covers 16 residues. The V gene's germline CDR1 is SGHNT and CDR2 YENEEA. CDR3 region: CASSLRGRGRTGELFF. CDR3 DNA sequence: TGTGCCAGCAGCCTCAGGGGCAGGGGAAGGACCGGGGAGCTGTTTTTT.

The chain joins TRBV4-1 to TRBJ2-7, with 8 bases lining up with TRBD2. With 0 bases clipped from V and 4 bases from J, the junction kept 14 bases outside the gene matches. The CDR3 has 18 residues. Germline lookup yields CDR1 MGHRA and CDR2 YSYEKL. CDR3 protein: CASSQEGSGVAGTYEQYF. The CDR3 region has the DNA TGCGCCAGCAGCCAAGAGGGGTCGGGCGTAGCGGGGACTTACGAGCAGTACTTC.

The V call is TRBV14, the J call TRBJ1-1; D not certain. Germline V gene lookup returns CDR1 SGHDN and CDR2 FVKESK. The CDR3 length is 14 residues. The V gene lost 4 bases and the J gene lost 1 base, with 10 bases spanning the gap. The CDR3 nucleotides read TGTGCCAGCAGCCCCTTAGGAGAGAACACTGAAGCTTTCTTT. It specifies CASSPLGENTEAFF.

V is TRBV19 and J is TRBJ1-1; D perhaps matches TRBD1 (5 bases). Deletions cut 6 bases from V and 0 bases from J, with 11 bases between. This CDR3 has 14 amino acids. Looked up from germline, CDR1 is LNHDA and CDR2 is SQIVND (reference sequence). In DNA, the CDR3 is TGTGCCAGTAGGGCGGGACTCTTGAACACTGAAGCTTTCTTT. It is translated as CASRAGLLNTEAFF.

The count of this clone is one. The chain carries TRBV14 and TRBJ2-1, with TRBD1 matching over 8 bases. Germline V lookup: CDR1 SGHDN, CDR2 FVKESK. With V trimmed by 0 bases and J by 4 bases, 8 bases remained unmatched. The CDR3 is made up of 17 amino acids. The CDR3 loop reads CASSQDLGQGFYNEQFF. The DNA of the CDR3 is TGTGCCAGCAGCCAAGACCTCGGACAGGGTTTTTACAATGAGCAGTTCTTC.

This rearrangement joins TRBV5-4 to TRBJ1-1; D is unclear. V lost 4 bases to trimming and J lost 0 bases, with 7 bases between them. The CDR3 runs to 13 residues. Germline values: CDR1 SGHNT, CDR2 YYREEE (reference sequence). CDR3: CASSPTLNTEAFF. The CDR3 bases are TGTGCCAGCAGCCCTACTCTGAACACTGAAGCTTTCTTT. The whole variable domain, remainder taken from reference TRBV5-4 and TRBJ1-1, is ETGVTQSPTHLIKTRGQQVTLRCSSQSGHNTVSWYQQALGQGPQFIFQYYREEENGRGNFPPRFSGLQFPNYSSELNVNALELDDSALYLCASSPTLNTEAFFGQGTRLTVV.

Note on this clone: Other DNA sequences in this specimen translate into the identical CDR3. The chain uses TRBV7-9 and TRBJ1-1; maybe TRBD1 (5 bases). Deletions cut 1 base from V and 3 bases from J, with 9 bases between. The CDR3 is 14 residues long. CDR1 is SEHNR and CDR2 is FQNEAQ in the germline V gene (reference sequence). As DNA, the CDR3 is TGTGCCAGCAGCTTAGGACAAGGGGACACTGAAGCTTTCTTT. Its protein product is CASSLGQGDTEAFF.

V is TRBV7-8 and J is TRBJ2-5; D not certain. The V gene lost 0 bases and the J gene lost 4 bases, with 15 bases spanning the gap. The CDR3 spans 16 residues. Germline-derived CDR1 and CDR2 are SGHVS and FQNEAQ. The CDR3 nucleotides are TGTGCCAGCAGCTTAGCCCTGGGCCTACGTCGAGAGACCCAGTACTTC. This codes for CASSLALGLRRETQYF. Supplemented by reference TRBV7-8 and TRBJ2-5, the full variable domain reads GAGVSQSPRYKVAKRGQDVALRCDPISGHVSLFWYQQALGQGPEFLTYFQNEAQLDKSGLPSDRFFAERPEGSVSTLKIQRTQQEDSAVYLCASSLALGLRRETQYFGPGTRLLVL.

A single count supports this clone. The chain carries TRBV4-2 and TRBJ2-7, with D hard to call. V lost 0 bases to trimming and J lost 1 base, with 10 bases between them. Germline lookup yields CDR1 LGHNA and CDR2 YNFKEQ. CDR3 length equals 15 residues. The DNA for the CDR3 is TGTGCCAGCAGCCAAGAGGTGCGGAAATCCTACGAGCAGTACTTC. This sequence encodes CASSQEVRKSYEQYF.